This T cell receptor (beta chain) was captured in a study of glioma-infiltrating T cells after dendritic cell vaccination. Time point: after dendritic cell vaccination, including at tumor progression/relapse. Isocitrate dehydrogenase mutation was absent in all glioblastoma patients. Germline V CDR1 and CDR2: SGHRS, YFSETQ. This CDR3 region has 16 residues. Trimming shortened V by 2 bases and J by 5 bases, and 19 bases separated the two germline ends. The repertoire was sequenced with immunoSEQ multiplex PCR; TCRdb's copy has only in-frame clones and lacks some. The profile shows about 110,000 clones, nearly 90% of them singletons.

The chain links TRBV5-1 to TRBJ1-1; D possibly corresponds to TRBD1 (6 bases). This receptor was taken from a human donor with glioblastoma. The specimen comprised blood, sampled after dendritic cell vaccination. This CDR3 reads CASSFAGERSRTEAFF. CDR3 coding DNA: TGCGCCAGCAGCTTTGCAGGGGAACGTTCCAGGACTGAAGCTTTCTTT.